Here is one TCR beta chain with its context. Its antigen remains undetermined. No much larger clonotype is one base removed from it; base qualities were not supplied. RNA was extracted with the RNeasy kit and roughly 0.5 to 1 ug was reverse transcribed using random hexamers. The immunoSEQ multiplex PCR assay, which covers 54 Vbeta and 13 Jbeta segments, was used to amplify TCR beta CDR3 regions. PCR amplification bias was corrected using a synthetic template baseline for primer optimization and computational correction. Concerning the study's data processing: Only productive sequences were kept, with reads annotated to V, D and J genes according to IMGT and analyzed in immunoSEQ Analyzer. Clonality was calculated as one minus the Shannon entropy normalized by log2 of the number of productive unique sequences. For each patient and control, public and private clones were evaluated among the 100 most prevalent clones. Clones were defined as Susac-specific if absent from the healthy and MS cohorts, from around 1,000 published viral clones and from other ImmuneACCESS disease sequences. TCRdb applied fastp at Q25 and MiXCR to the public reads, then kept only in-frame beta chains. Rows are unified per CDR3 protein, each entry keeping the most common DNA and genes. The V and J calls here are based on TCRdb, not the publication. The sample profile shows roughly 400,000 distinct CDR3 sequences; approximately 89% of them were found once. Around 0.12% of the sample lies in the top ten.

This sample stems from a study of CD8 T cells in Susac syndrome (dated by TCRdb to about 2019). About the full investigation: Repertoire sequencing was used to test whether CD8+ T cell activation and differentiation in Susac syndrome was antigen driven. CD8+ T cell repertoire clonality was compared between about a dozen healthy donors, about 14 Susac syndrome patients and 15 multiple sclerosis patients.

Peripheral blood CD8+ and CD4+ T cells from healthy donors, Susac syndrome patients and multiple sclerosis patients were profiled using high-throughput TCR beta sequencing. The multiple sclerosis controls were treatment-naive patients who had stable or active relapsing-remitting disease and met the revised McDonald criteria. Bulk CD8+ and CD4+ T cells were purified magnetically by negative isolation, whereas CD8+ TEMRA cells were enriched by FACS. Blood was drawn into EDTA tubes, processed within 24 hours, and PBMCs were isolated by density gradient centrifugation. PBMCs intended for TCR sequencing were frozen in liquid nitrogen and were later thawed in a 37 degrees C water bath. Purity of sorted or isolated CD4+, CD8+ and CD8+ TEMRA cells was at least 90%. What the research found in general, with its limitations: The number of individuals in the TCR sequencing and HLA analysis was recognized as being relatively small.

The clonotype originates from a human donor with multiple sclerosis. The source material was CD8+ T cells from PBMCs.

The nucleotide sequence is given as TGCGCCAGCAGCTTGGATTCACTGACAGCGGGGGCCAACGTCCTGACTTTC. The resulting protein is CASSLDSLTAGANVLTF. The receptor chain draws on TRBV5-1 and TRBJ2-6; TRBD1 is a possible D gene, resting on 5 matching bases. From the germline V gene, CDR1 is SGHRS and CDR2 is YFSETQ. A distance of 14 bases separates the germline ends of V and J, which lose 0 bases and 4 bases respectively. From the cysteine up to the phenylalanine, the CDR3 has a length of 17 residues. The retained sequence is limited to the CDR3, 51 bases, with the frame set at the first base.